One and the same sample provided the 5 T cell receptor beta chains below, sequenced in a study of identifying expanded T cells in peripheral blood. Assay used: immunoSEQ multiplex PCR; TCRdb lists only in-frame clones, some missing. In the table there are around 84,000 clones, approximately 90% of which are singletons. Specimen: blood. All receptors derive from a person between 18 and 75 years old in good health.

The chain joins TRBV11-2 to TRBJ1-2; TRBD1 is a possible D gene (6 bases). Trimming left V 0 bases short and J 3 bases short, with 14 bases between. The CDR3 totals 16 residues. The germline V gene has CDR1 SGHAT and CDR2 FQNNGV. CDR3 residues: CASSLEGLGGYYGYTF. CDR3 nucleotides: TGTGCCAGCAGCTTAGAGGGCCTTGGGGGCTACTATGGCTACACCTTC.

Here the CDR3 reads CATRTGVGYPGANVLTF. The CDR3 nucleotides are TGTGCCACCCGGACAGGGGTCGGTTACCCTGGGGCCAACGTCCTGACTTTC. This chain uses TRBV10-3 with TRBJ2-6; 9 bases align to TRBD1. V shed 10 bases and J 2 bases; nucleotides not matched to a gene: 12. Per the germline V gene, CDR1 is ENHRY and CDR2 is SYGVKD. The CDR3 is made up of 17 amino acids.

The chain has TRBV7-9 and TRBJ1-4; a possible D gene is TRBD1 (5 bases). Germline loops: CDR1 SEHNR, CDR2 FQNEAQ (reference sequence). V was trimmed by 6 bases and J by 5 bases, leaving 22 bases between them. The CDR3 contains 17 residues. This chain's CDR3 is CASSRNRFQGPNEKLFF. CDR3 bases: TGTGCCAGCAGTCGCAACCGGTTTCAGGGCCCCAATGAAAAACTGTTTTTT.

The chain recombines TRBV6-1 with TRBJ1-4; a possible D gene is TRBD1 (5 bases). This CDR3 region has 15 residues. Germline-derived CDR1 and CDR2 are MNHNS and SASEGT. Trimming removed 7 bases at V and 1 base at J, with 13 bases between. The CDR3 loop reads CASTVDTVTNEKLFF. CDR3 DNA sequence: TGTGCCAGCACCGTGGACACGGTAACTAATGAAAAACTGTTTTTT.

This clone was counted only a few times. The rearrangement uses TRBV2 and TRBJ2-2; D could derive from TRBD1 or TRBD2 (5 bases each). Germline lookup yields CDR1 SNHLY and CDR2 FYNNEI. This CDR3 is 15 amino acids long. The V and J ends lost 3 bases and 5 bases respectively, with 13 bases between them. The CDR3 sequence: CASSEAPGRTGELFF. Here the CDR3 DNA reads TGTGCCAGCAGTGAGGCTCCGGGACGGACCGGGGAGCTGTTTTTT.